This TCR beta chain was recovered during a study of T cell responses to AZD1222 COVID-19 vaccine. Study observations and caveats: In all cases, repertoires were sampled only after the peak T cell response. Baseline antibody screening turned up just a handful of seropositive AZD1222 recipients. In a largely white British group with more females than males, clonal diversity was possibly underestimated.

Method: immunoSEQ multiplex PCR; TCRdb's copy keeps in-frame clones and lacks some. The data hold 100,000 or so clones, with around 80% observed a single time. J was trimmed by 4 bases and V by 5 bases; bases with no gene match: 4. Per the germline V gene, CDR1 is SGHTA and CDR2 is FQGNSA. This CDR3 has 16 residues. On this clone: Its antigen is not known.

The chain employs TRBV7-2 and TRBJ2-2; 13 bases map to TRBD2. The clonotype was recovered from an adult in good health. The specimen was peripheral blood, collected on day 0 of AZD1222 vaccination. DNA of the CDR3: TGTGCCAGCAGCAGACTAGCGGGGGGAGTCACCGGGGAGCTGTTTTTT. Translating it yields CASSRLAGGVTGELFF.